This entry lists 21 T cell receptor beta chains sequenced from one sample in a study of T cell responses to AZD1222 COVID-19 vaccine (dated by TCRdb to about 2021). The receptor library was made with the immunoSEQ multiplex PCR assay. In its TCRdb copy, this immuneACCESS table keeps in-frame sequences only and misses some clones. Where compared with another copy, unresolved V genes explain less than half of these, and the others have no known cause. For this sample the table gives approximately 150,000 clones, of which approximately 90% were detected only once. The top ten hold 5% of the sample. The time point label on this specimen signifies: baseline before first vaccination. Sequences were derived from peripheral blood, sampled on day 0 of AZD1222 vaccination. Every receptor here comes from an adult in good health.

This chain's CDR3 is CASSYETGNSGANVLTF. The CDR3 DNA is TGTGCCAGCAGTTACGAGACAGGGAACTCTGGGGCCAACGTCCTGACTTTC. J is TRBJ2-6 and V is TRBV6-2 or TRBV6-3; 7 bases match TRBD1. Germline lookup yields CDR1 MNHEY and CDR2 SVGEGT. V shed 2 bases, J shed 0 bases, and the junction held 4 bases outside the gene matches. The CDR3 contains 17 residues.

This sequence joins TRBV7-2 and TRBJ2-7; 9 bases fit TRBD2. V was clipped by 4 bases and J by 6 bases; unmatched bases: 7. CDR3 size: 14 residues. CDR1 and CDR2 from the germline V gene are SGHTA and FQGNSA. In nucleotides, the CDR3 is TGTGCCAGCAGCTACTCTAGCGGGATGGGCGAGCAGTACTTC. This translates into CASSYSSGMGEQYF.

The chain combines TRBV28 with TRBJ2-7; TRBD1 matches at 9 bases. CDR1 is MDHEN and CDR2 is SYDVKM in the germline V gene. The trim removed 9 bases at V and 4 bases at J, leaving 7 bases unmatched. The length of the CDR3 is 13 residues. CDR3 sequence (DNA): TGTGCCAGTTGGAACAGGGGGCTATACGAGCAGTACTTC. Amino acids: CASWNRGLYEQYF.

This sequence joins TRBV5-6 and TRBJ2-1; 9 nucleotides match TRBD2. Unmatched junction bases numbered 8, after V lost 4 bases and J lost 6 bases. The CDR3 spans 15 residues. In germline, CDR1 is SGHDT, CDR2 YYEEEE. The chain's CDR3 is CASSPLSGRTNEQFF. In nucleotides, the CDR3 is TGTGCCAGCAGCCCTCTAAGCGGGAGGACCAATGAGCAGTTCTTC. Based on the CDR3 plus reference TRBV5-6 and TRBJ2-1, the full variable domain is DAGVTQSPTHLIKTRGQQVTLRCSPKSGHDTVSWYQQALGQGPQFIFQYYEEEERQRGNFPDRFSGHQFPNYSSELNVNALLLGDSALYLCASSPLSGRTNEQFFGPGTRLTVL.

The J gene is TRBJ2-7, the V gene TRBV14; perhaps TRBD1 as D (6 bases). Trimming cost V 2 bases and J 6 bases, with 11 bases left between them. Germline loops: CDR1 SGHDN, CDR2 FVKESK. The CDR3 sequence is 13 residues long. The CDR3 loop reads CASSQSLGGEQYF. CDR3 nucleotides: TGTGCCAGCAGCCAATCCTTAGGGGGCGAGCAGTACTTC.

The gene calls are TRBV18 and TRBJ1-2; TRBD1 might be the D (5 bases). The germline V gene has CDR1 KGHSH and CDR2 LQKENI. The V and J ends lost 3 bases and 0 bases respectively, with 14 bases between them. This CDR3 contains 16 residues. CDR3 sequence: CASSPRSDRANYGYTF. CDR3 coding DNA: TGTGCCAGCTCACCGAGAAGCGACAGAGCTAACTATGGCTACACCTTC. Full variable domain (outside the CDR3, taken from reference TRBV18 and TRBJ1-2): NAGVMQNPRHLVRRRGQEARLRCSPMKGHSHVYWYRQLPEEGLKFMVYLQKENIIDESGMPKERFSAEFPKEGPSILRIQQVVRGDSAAYFCASSPRSDRANYGYTFGSGTRLTVV.

The rearrangement joins TRBV19 to TRBJ1-5; no reliable D call. The germline gives CDR1 LNHDA, CDR2 SQIVND (reference sequence). The CDR3 is 14 residues long. The V end was cut by 0 bases, the J end by 7 bases, with 10 bases between. The CDR3 sequence: CASSIETERQPQHF. The CDR3, as DNA: TGTGCCAGTAGTATAGAAACGGAACGACAGCCCCAGCATTTT.

The rearrangement links TRBV18 to TRBJ1-3, with D unresolved. The ends were cut back, 5 bases at V and 0 bases at J, with 11 bases in the middle. Looked up from germline, CDR1 is KGHSH and CDR2 is LQKENI. This CDR3 has 15 residues. The chain's CDR3 is CASSAGLPSGNTIYF. The DNA for the CDR3 is TGTGCCAGCTCAGCCGGGCTACCCTCTGGAAACACCATATATTTT.

In DNA, the CDR3 is TGTGCCAGCACCCGGGACAGGAACACTGAAGCTTTCTTT. It yields the protein CASTRDRNTEAFF. V is TRBV6-5 and J is TRBJ1-1; the match to TRBD1 covers 7 bases. V lost 7 bases and J lost 1; bases outside the gene matches: 3. Germline CDR1 and CDR2: MNHEY and SVGAGI. This CDR3 is built from 13 residues.

The V gene is TRBV6-2 or TRBV6-3, the J gene TRBJ2-5; 9 bases are shared with TRBD1. Germline-derived CDR1 and CDR2 are MNHEY and SVGEGT. The CDR3 length is 16 residues. With V trimmed by 5 bases and J by 3 bases, 10 bases remained unmatched. CDR3 region: CASSKLGTGNKETQYF. CDR3 bases: TGTGCCAGCAGTAAACTCGGGACAGGGAATAAAGAGACCCAGTACTTC.

The genes are TRBV5-8 and TRBJ1-1; maybe TRBD1 (5 bases). Trimming shortened V by 3 bases and J by 1 base, and 16 bases separated the two germline ends. Germline V lookup: CDR1 SGHTS, CDR2 YDEGEE. CDR3 length: 16 residues. CDR3 DNA: TGTGCCAGCAGCTACGATAATGGGGCCCGGAACACTGAAGCTTTCTTT. Residues: CASSYDNGARNTEAFF.

The gene calls are TRBV6-2 or TRBV6-3 and TRBJ1-1, with D perhaps TRBD1 (5 bases). The CDR3 has 14 amino acids. V dropped 4 bases and J dropped 1 base, with 10 bases sitting between them. Germline CDR1 reads MNHEY; CDR2 reads SVGEGT. The chain's CDR3 is CASSWGLKNTEAFF. CDR3 sequence (DNA): TGTGCCAGCAGTTGGGGACTGAAGAACACTGAAGCTTTCTTT.

CDR3 region: CASSLQRVVGAGELFF. CDR3 nucleotide sequence: TGTGCCAGCAGCCTACAGCGGGTAGTTGGGGCCGGGGAGCTGTTTTTT. The chain couples TRBV7-2 to TRBJ2-2; D might be TRBD2 (6 bases). The CDR3 sequence is 16 residues long. Germline assignment: CDR1 SGHTA and CDR2 FQGNSA. Trimming took off 5 bases at V and 6 bases at J, with 19 bases between the two ends.

This chain links TRBV6-5 with TRBJ1-1; 7 nucleotides align to TRBD1. Germline lookup yields CDR1 MNHEY and CDR2 SVGAGI. V lost 2 bases, J lost 3 bases, and 6 bases stayed unmatched. This CDR3 has 15 residues. CDR3 residues: CASSYEGAADTEAFF. The CDR3 DNA sequence: TGTGCCAGCAGTTACGAGGGGGCGGCAGACACTGAAGCTTTCTTT.

The chain joins TRBV27 to TRBJ1-5, with D perhaps TRBD1 (5 bases). The CDR3 extends over 16 amino acids. Germline V gives CDR1 MNHEY, CDR2 SMNVEV (reference sequence). Trimming took off 3 bases at V and 0 bases at J, with 12 bases between the two ends. The CDR3 spells CASSLGEFISNQPQHF. Here the CDR3 DNA reads TGTGCCAGCAGTTTGGGGGAGTTTATTAGCAATCAGCCCCAGCATTTT.

The chain employs TRBV7-6 and TRBJ1-2; 7 bases are a match to TRBD1. CDR1 and CDR2 from the germline V gene are SGHVS and FNYEAQ. The CDR3 is 14 amino acids. J lost 8 bases, V lost 3 bases, and 9 bases had no gene match. CDR3 DNA sequence: TGTGCCAGCAGCTTGGCCCTAACAGGGGACGGCTACACCTTC. Protein: CASSLALTGDGYTF. Variable domain in full (rest from reference TRBV7-6 and TRBJ1-2): GAGVSQSPRYKVTKRGQDVALRCDPISGHVSLYWYRQALGQGPEFLTYFNYEAQQDKSGLPNDRFSAERPEGSISTLTIQRTEQRDSAMYRCASSLALTGDGYTFGSGTRLTVV.

The chain joins TRBV4-2 to TRBJ1-2; TRBD1 might be the D (6 bases). The germline V and J ends were trimmed by 1 base and 8 bases, with 20 bases remaining between them. CDR1 is LGHNA, CDR2 YNFKEQ, per germline. The CDR3 loop spans 16 amino acids. This CDR3 reads CASSQGWQGKGLGYTF. The CDR3 coding sequence is TGTGCCAGCAGCCAAGGTTGGCAGGGGAAGGGTCTAGGCTACACCTTC.

The genes are TRBV5-1 and TRBJ1-3; 8 positions match TRBD1. Germline V gene data show CDR1 as SGHRS and CDR2 as YFSETQ. J lost 8 bases, V lost 4 bases, and 8 bases had no gene match. The CDR3 loop spans 14 amino acids. In DNA form, the CDR3 reads TGCGCCAGCAGCCTCGGACAGGGAGGAGACACCATATATTTT. It codes for CASSLGQGGDTIYF.

The chain links TRBV4-1 to TRBJ1-5, with TRBD1 matching 8 bases. Germline CDR1 reads MGHRA; CDR2 reads YSYEKL. The ends lost 0 bases at V and 3 bases at J; junction bases unmatched: 4. CDR3 length: 16 residues. The CDR3 bases are TGCGCCAGCAGCCAAGATAGACAGGGGAACAATCAGCCCCAGCATTTT. It codes for CASSQDRQGNNQPQHF.

This chain uses TRBV6-5 with TRBJ2-2; D may be TRBD2 (5 bases). The CDR3 runs to 14 residues. V lost 4 bases to trimming and J lost 6 bases, with 12 bases between them. Germline V lookup: CDR1 MNHEY, CDR2 SVGAGI. The CDR3 bases are TGTGCCAGCAGTTCTGGAGTCGGGGCCGGGGAGCTGTTTTTT. Protein: CASSSGVGAGELFF.

V gene TRBV6-5 combines with J gene TRBJ2-2, with D possibly matching TRBD1 (6 bases). This CDR3 has 15 residues. The germline V and J ends were trimmed by 6 bases and 1 base, with 12 bases remaining between them. In germline, CDR1 is MNHEY, CDR2 SVGAGI. CDR3 coding DNA: TGTGCCAGCAGAACCACAGGGTTGAACACCGGGGAGCTGTTTTTT. Encoded protein: CASRTTGLNTGELFF.